This TCR beta chain is from a study of T-cell reconstitution after alpha-beta-depleted transplantation in children. Whole-study findings and limits: Reportedly, roughly two months post-transplant, alpha-beta T cells arose from several hundred expanded graft clones.

This clonotype was detected ten times or more. As yet, its antigen is unknown. Researchers prepared the TCRbeta library using unique molecular identifiers, the study reports. TCRdb redid the calling of the PCR reads with MiXCR, one entry per CDR3 protein. The sample holds fewer than 350,000 distinct CDR3 sequences; around 9.1% are singletons and the top ten take 7% to 9.5%. The germline CDR1 and CDR2 sequences are ENHRY and SYGVKD. Losses at the gene ends were 0 bases for V and 8 bases for J; bases not matched to a gene: 7. There are 15 residues in the CDR3. The V and J genes are TRBV10-3 and TRBJ2-1; 7 nucleotides align to TRBD2. The sequenced sample was PBMCs, obtained before TCRalphabeta/CD19-depleted stem cell transplant. The receptor comes from a boy younger than two with acute myeloid leukemia, due to receive a stem cell transplant. The CDR3 reads CAISESPSGSDEQFF. The CDR3 DNA follows: TGTGCCATCAGTGAGTCGCCTAGCGGATCGGATGAGCAGTTCTTC.